This T cell receptor (beta chain) was observed in a study of blood T cell repertoires in COVID-19. Per the study methods: Quantification of nucleated cells was approximated via reference gene primer amplification. Clones were read by immunoSEQ multiplex PCR, and TCRdb kept only the in-frame ones, dropping some. The DNA gave D and trimming, while V, J and clone size come from that table. Of some 340,000 clones in the sample, around nine tenths are singletons; the top ten hold 3% to 5%. J gave up 8 bases and V 4 bases, and 4 bases lay outside the gene matches. CDR1 and CDR2 from the germline V gene are LGHDT and YNNKEL (reference sequence). The CDR3 has 14 residues.

Sequencing was carried out using PBMCs or T cells enriched from blood (not recorded which). This receptor was taken from a woman in her thirties who had been exposed to COVID-19. The chain links TRBV3-1 (or the pseudogene TRBV3-2) to TRBJ2-1; 11 positions agree with TRBD1. The CDR3 spells CASSPGQGAYEQFF. In DNA form, the CDR3 reads TGTGCCAGCAGCCCTGGACAGGGGGCGTATGAGCAGTTCTTC.